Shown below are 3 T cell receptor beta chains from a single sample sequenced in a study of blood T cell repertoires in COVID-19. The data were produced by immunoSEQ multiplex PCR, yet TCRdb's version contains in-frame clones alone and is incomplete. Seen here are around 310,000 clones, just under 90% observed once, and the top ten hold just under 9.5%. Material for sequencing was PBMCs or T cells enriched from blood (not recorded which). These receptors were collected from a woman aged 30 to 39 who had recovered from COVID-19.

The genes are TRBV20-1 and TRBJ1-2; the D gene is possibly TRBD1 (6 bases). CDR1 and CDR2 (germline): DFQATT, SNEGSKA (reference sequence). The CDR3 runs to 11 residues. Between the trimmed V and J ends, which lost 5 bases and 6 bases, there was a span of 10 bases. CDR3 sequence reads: CSAPGTHGYTF. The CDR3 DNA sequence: TGCAGTGCTCCCGGGACACATGGCTACACCTTC.

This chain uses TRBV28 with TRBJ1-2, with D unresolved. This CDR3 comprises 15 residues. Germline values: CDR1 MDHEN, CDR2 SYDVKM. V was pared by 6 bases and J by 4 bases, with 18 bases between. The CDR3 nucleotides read TGTGCCAGCAGACCCCGACGGAGGGAGCTCTATGGCTACACCTTC. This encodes CASRPRRRELYGYTF.

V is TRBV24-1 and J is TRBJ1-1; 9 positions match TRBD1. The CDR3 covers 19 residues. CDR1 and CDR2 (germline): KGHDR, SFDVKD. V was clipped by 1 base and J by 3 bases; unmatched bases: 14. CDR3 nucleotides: TGTGCCACCAGTGATTTTCGTTTAGGGGGACAGGGTCAGCACACTGAAGCTTTCTTT. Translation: CATSDFRLGGQGQHTEAFF.